The 22 T cell receptor beta chains below come from one sample, sequenced in a study of blood T cell repertoires in COVID-19. Measured with immunoSEQ multiplex PCR; TCRdb has only the in-frame clones, and not every one. The sample includes roughly 290,000 clones, about 87% of them seen just once. The sequenced sample consisted of peripheral blood. The receptors come from a woman between 50 and 59 years old who had recovered from COVID-19.

The chain links TRBV5-1 to TRBJ2-5, with TRBD1 matching 7 bases. Germline loops: CDR1 SGHRS, CDR2 YFSETQ. CDR3 length equals 15 residues. The trim removed 0 bases at V and 5 bases at J, leaving 7 bases unmatched. In DNA form, the CDR3 reads TGCGCCAGCAGCTTGGATGACAGGGCTCGGGAGACCCAGTACTTC. Protein: CASSLDDRARETQYF.

The chain combines TRBV5-1 with TRBJ2-5; 7 nucleotides line up with TRBD1. This CDR3 spans 13 amino acids. V shed 2 bases, J shed 4 bases, and the junction held 2 bases outside the gene matches. Germline assignment: CDR1 SGHRS and CDR2 YFSETQ. The CDR3 spells CASSLQGRETQYF. CDR3 nucleotides: TGCGCCAGCAGCTTACAGGGGAGAGAGACCCAGTACTTC.

The table lists this clone with a few counts. This chain connects TRBV6-1 to TRBJ1-3; D not certain. The V and J ends lost 4 bases and 1 base respectively, with 17 bases between them. There are 17 residues in the CDR3. CDR1 MNHNS and CDR2 SASEGT come from the germline V gene. This CDR3 reads CASSAPLGGTSGNTIYF. DNA for the CDR3: TGTGCCAGCAGTGCACCGCTTGGCGGAACATCTGGAAACACCATATATTTT.

The V call is TRBV19, the J call TRBJ1-5, with 7 bases identical to TRBD1. Looked up from germline, CDR1 is LNHDA and CDR2 is SQIVND (reference sequence). The CDR3 consists of 12 residues. Trimming cost V 5 bases and J 9 bases; bases outside gene matches: 4. DNA for the CDR3: TGTGCCAGTAGTCCAGGGGGGAGGCCCCAGCATTTT. Its protein is CASSPGGRPQHF.

This clone is a singleton in its sample. The chain couples TRBV21-1 to TRBJ2-7; TRBD2 is taken as the D call from the table, unchecked against the DNA. TRBV21-1 is flagged as a pseudogene. This CDR3 spans 19 amino acids. The CDR3 DNA reads TGTGCCAGCAGCAACCCTAGCGGGGGGGTGTCATACTTCTCCTACGAGCAGTACTTC. Translated, it gives CASSNPSGGVSYFSYEQYF.

CDR3: CASSFGGGEQYF. As DNA, the CDR3 is TGTGCCAGCAGCTTCGGGGGGGGCGAGCAGTACTTC. The chain carries TRBV11-3 and TRBJ2-7, with 8 bases lining up with TRBD2. CDR3 length: 12 amino acids. The J segment lost 6 bases and the V segment lost 3 bases, leaving 1 base of the junction unmatched. Germline CDR1 SGHNT, CDR2 YENEEA.

V gene TRBV7-6 combines with J gene TRBJ2-7, with 8 nucleotides matching TRBD2. Per the germline V gene, CDR1 is SGHVS and CDR2 is FNYEAQ. V shed 2 bases and J 3 bases; nucleotides not matched to a gene: 6. The CDR3 loop spans 15 amino acids. The chain's CDR3 is CASSLRAGGSYEQYF. In DNA form, the CDR3 reads TGTGCCAGCAGCTTAAGGGCGGGAGGTAGCTACGAGCAGTACTTC.

This chain links TRBV3-1 (or the pseudogene TRBV3-2) with TRBJ2-7; 14 bases match TRBD2. Trimming took 3 bases from V and 2 from J; bases not matched to a gene: 0. The CDR3 loop spans 15 amino acids. Germline V gene data show CDR1 as LGHDT and CDR2 as YNNKEL (reference sequence). CDR3 amino acids: CASSQTSGRAYEQYF. For the CDR3, the DNA is TGTGCCAGCAGCCAGACTAGCGGGAGGGCCTACGAGCAGTACTTC.

In its sample, this clone was seen once. The gene calls are TRBV18 and TRBJ1-2, with 7 bases matching TRBD1. Trimming took 3 bases from V and 2 from J; bases not matched to a gene: 9. Germline V gene lookup returns CDR1 KGHSH and CDR2 LQKENI. The length of the CDR3 is 16 residues. The CDR3 here is CASSPGTDRTNYGYTF. In nucleotides, the CDR3 is TGTGCCAGCTCACCCGGAACGGACAGGACGAACTATGGCTACACCTTC.

The chain couples TRBV28 to TRBJ1-1; TRBD1 matches 11 bases. This CDR3 spans 12 amino acids. Trimming removed 5 bases from V and 10 bases from J; junction bases left unmatched: 3. The germline V gene has CDR1 MDHEN and CDR2 SYDVKM. CDR3 region: CASSPGTGGAFF. As DNA, the CDR3 is TGTGCCAGCAGTCCCGGGACAGGGGGAGCTTTCTTT.

This clone was detected only once. This rearrangement joins TRBV20-1 to TRBJ2-5; 8 bases line up with TRBD2. The V gene's germline CDR1 is DFQATT and CDR2 SNEGSKA (reference sequence). There are 16 residues in the CDR3. Trimming removed 3 bases from V and 0 bases from J; junction bases left unmatched: 9. This CDR3 reads CSASRLAGVYQETQYF. CDR3 sequence (DNA): TGCAGTGCTAGTCGTCTAGCGGGCGTATACCAAGAGACCCAGTACTTC.

The chain employs TRBV7-2 and TRBJ2-3; D is perhaps TRBD1 (6 bases). Germline assignment: CDR1 SGHTA and CDR2 FQGNSA. V lost 0 bases to trimming and J lost 0 bases, with 16 bases between them. CDR3 length equals 18 residues. CDR3 amino acids: CASSLAQTSTGSTDTQYF. The CDR3 DNA sequence: TGTGCCAGCAGCTTAGCGCAGACATCGACAGGAAGCACAGATACGCAGTATTTT.

This chain links TRBV7-9 with TRBJ2-1; D gene uncertain. Between the trimmed V and J ends, which lost 4 bases and 2 bases, there was a span of 3 bases. Germline V gives CDR1 SEHNR, CDR2 FQNEAQ (reference sequence). CDR3 size: 12 residues. The CDR3 spells CASSSAYNEQFF. CDR3 nucleotides: TGTGCCAGCAGCTCAGCCTACAATGAGCAGTTCTTC.

This clone was counted a single time. The chain carries TRBV3-1 (or the pseudogene TRBV3-2) and TRBJ2-5, with TRBD2 matching 8 bases. Germline CDR1 is LGHDT and CDR2 is YNNKEL (reference sequence). With V trimmed by 1 base and J by 3 bases, 13 bases remained unmatched. CDR3 length equals 18 residues. The CDR3 nucleotides read TGTGCCAGCAGCCAAGGGCGTCCGTTCTCGCGGGAGGAAGAGACCCAGTACTTC. Protein: CASSQGRPFSREEETQYF.

The gene calls are TRBV12-5 and TRBJ2-3; D is undetermined. CDR3 size: 13 residues. Germline V gene data show CDR1 as LGHNT and CDR2 as FRNRAP. V gave up 1 base and J gave up 3 bases, with 5 bases separating them. The CDR3 sequence: CASGLALTDTQYF. In DNA form, the CDR3 reads TGTGCTAGTGGTTTGGCCTTAACAGATACGCAGTATTTT.

The CDR3 spells CASSLSRGRGSYNEQFF. The CDR3 nucleotides read TGTGCCAGCAGCCTTTCTAGAGGGCGGGGCTCCTACAATGAGCAGTTCTTC. This rearrangement joins TRBV7-9 to TRBJ2-1; D is possibly TRBD2 (6 bases). Trimming cost V 5 bases and J 0 bases, with 17 bases left between them. The germline V gene has CDR1 SEHNR and CDR2 FQNEAQ (reference sequence). This CDR3 contains 17 residues.

The rearrangement uses TRBV9 and TRBJ2-1; possibly TRBD2 for D (5 bases). Germline V gives CDR1 SGDLS, CDR2 YYNGEE. The CDR3 sequence is 15 residues long. V lost 0 bases and J lost 4, with 11 bases in between. Here the CDR3 reads CASSVGLAAYNEQFF. The CDR3 DNA sequence: TGTGCCAGCAGCGTAGGTCTAGCAGCATACAATGAGCAGTTCTTC. Using reference TRBV9 and TRBJ2-1 for the parts outside the CDR3, the full variable domain is DSGVTQTPKHLITATGQRVTLRCSPRSGDLSVYWYQQSLDQGLQFLIQYYNGEERAKGNILERFSAQQFPDLHSELNLSSLELGDSALYFCASSVGLAAYNEQFFGPGTRLTVL.

The genes are TRBV6-6 and TRBJ1-2; D unclear. The CDR3 sequence is 15 residues long. From germline, CDR1 is MNHNY and CDR2 SVGAGI (reference sequence). The V gene lost 0 bases and the J gene lost 1 base, with 9 bases spanning the gap. CDR3: CASSYSTEGNYGYTF. Here the CDR3 DNA reads TGTGCCAGCAGTTACTCGACGGAGGGTAACTATGGCTACACCTTC.

The chain is built from TRBV20-1 and TRBJ1-5; the D gene is possibly TRBD1 (5 bases). The CDR3 extends over 14 amino acids. Germline V CDR1 and CDR2: DFQATT, SNEGSKA (reference sequence). With 3 bases removed from V and 1 base from J, the gap between germline ends came to 10 bases. The CDR3 bases are TGCAGTGCTAGTCGACCAGGGAGCAATCAGCCCCAGCATTTT. Translating gives CSASRPGSNQPQHF.

J is TRBJ1-4 and V is TRBV5-4; 8 bases are shared with TRBD1. This CDR3 contains 15 residues. Germline values: CDR1 SGHNT, CDR2 YYREEE (reference sequence). V trimming: 3 bases; J trimming: 3 bases; junction bases outside the gene matches: 4. The CDR3 sequence is CASSWGTGSNEKLFF. DNA for the CDR3: TGTGCCAGCAGCTGGGGGACAGGCTCTAATGAAAAACTGTTTTTT.

The genes are TRBV15 and TRBJ2-5; D remains ambiguous. This CDR3 comprises 13 residues. Per the germline V gene, CDR1 is LNHNV and CDR2 is YYDKDF (reference sequence). The ends were cut back, 4 bases at V and 2 bases at J, with 8 bases in the middle. CDR3 nucleotides: TGTGCCACCAGCATTTCGCGGCAAGAGACCCAGTACTTC. Protein: CATSISRQETQYF. Variable domain in full (rest from reference TRBV15 and TRBJ2-5): DAMVIQNPRYQVTQFGKPVTLSCSQTLNHNVMYWYQQKSSQAPKLLFHYYDKDFNNEADTPDNFQSRRPNTSFCFLDIRSPGLGDTAMYLCATSISRQETQYFGPGTRLLVL.

The rearrangement uses TRBV6-5 and TRBJ2-5, with 9 bases identical to TRBD2. CDR1 is MNHEY, CDR2 SVGAGI, per germline. V dropped 2 bases and J dropped 5; count of bases not matched to a gene: 3. There are 14 residues in the CDR3. The CDR3 DNA reads as TGTGCCAGCAGTTACGGGACTAGCATCGAGACCCAGTACTTC. It is translated as CASSYGTSIETQYF.